This T cell receptor (beta chain) came from a study of T cells after yellow fever vaccination (dated by TCRdb to between 2018 and 2020). General notes on the study: The SMART-Seq v4 Ultra Low Input RNA kit was used to prepare libraries from fractions with low cell numbers. To follow T-cell clones before and after primary and booster YFV17D yellow fever vaccination, bulk TCR alpha and beta repertoires were sequenced over time. Two healthy male donors, one aged 18 to 30 and one aged 30 to 40 years, were included in the cohort. Bulk PBMC replicates and cell subsets were isolated from blood drawn at multiple timepoints before and after both primary and secondary immunization. The study at large found these results: After the booster, most of the clones that had expanded following primary vaccination were detected again (almost 98% of CD4 and roughly 90% of CD8), which suggests that memory was broadly maintained. Because the study included only a couple of donors, the extent to which the findings can be generalized is limited. A small share of clonotypes occurred in both CD4 and CD8 compartments, likely arising from convergent recombination. Computational filtering was required because FACS-sorted repertoires could contain abundant contaminating clonotypes from the bulk population. The secondary T-cell response was weaker than the primary response but faster, peaking on day 5 instead of day 15.

Trimming leaves V shorter by 7 bases and J shorter by 4 bases, with the junction holding 7 bases beyond the gene matches. From its cysteine to its phenylalanine, the CDR3 spans 16 amino acids. Just CDR3 DNA is preserved here, 48 bases in frame from base 1. The germline V gene yields MNHNS for CDR1 and SASEGT for CDR2. The treatment or condition label, read with the paper, signifies: live attenuated yellow fever vaccine strain. Two biological replicates of bulk PBMCs were collected at each blood-draw timepoint. PBMCs were isolated from peripheral blood using a standard Ficoll-Paque protocol. RNA was extracted with TriZol from bulk PBMCs, CD4 and CD8 fractions, and dextramer-positive and dextramer-negative fractions. TCRdb records Illumina NovaSeq 6000 as the sequencer. TCR cDNA was synthesized by 5'RACE template switching, through which a universal primer site and unique molecular identifiers were introduced. Priming of cDNA synthesis was performed from both the TCR alpha and TCR beta constant segments. Libraries were amplified in two PCR steps, with sample barcodes and sequencing adapters added in the second step. Libraries were sequenced on Illumina HiSeq 2500 (2x100 bp) or NovaSeq (2x150 bp). Per the original workflow: Demultiplexing of reads and collapsing into UMI consensus sequences were performed with MIGEC, and V(D)J alignment was carried out with MiXCR. Vaccine-responding clonotypes were identified with edgeR using replicate PBMC samples, with FDR below 0.01 and a log2 fold change above 5 up to day 15 being required. Bulk clonotypes were assigned CD4 or CD8 identity according to which sequenced CD4 or CD8 repertoire held them at higher abundance. TCRdb reprocessing: public reads trimmed at Q25 with fastp, clones called with MiXCR, in-frame beta chains kept. Rows with one shared CDR3 protein collapse into an entry with the most common genes and DNA. None of the V and J calls come from the authors' own analysis; TCRdb made them. Within this sample are some 400,000 distinct CDR3 sequences, with over 15% of them counted one time only. The ten largest clones capture roughly a sixth of the sample.

As for this clonotype: Its target antigen remains unknown. No clone much larger than this one lies a single base away; base qualities are absent.

The chain employs TRBV6-1 and TRBJ2-1; the junction holds 13 bases that match TRBD2. This receptor was obtained from a man aged 18 to 30 who received the YFV17D yellow fever vaccine. The specimen comprised PBMCs, sampled before the yellow fever booster vaccination. The nucleotides are TGTGCCAGCATCCCGACTAGCGGGGGGTCGTACAATGAGCAGTTCTTC. Translated, this is CASIPTSGGSYNEQFF.